Listed below are T cell receptor beta chains from one sample, sequenced in a study of shared clonotypes between healthy human individuals. The repertoire was sequenced with immunoSEQ multiplex PCR; TCRdb's copy has only in-frame clones and lacks some. Here the sample spans some 580,000 clones, roughly 98% being singletons. The sample taken for sequencing was naive CD8+ T cells sorted from blood. These receptors originate from a man aged 25-45 years in good health. Both conserved end residues are part of each CDR3. The D gene is left open where the match is weak. Part of the rows lack a size; the others show once, few, many or a class for expanded clones.

j_call: TRBJ2-5
d_call: NA
v_call: TRBV13
clone_size: NA
cdr3_aa: CASSLGGVTYQETQYF
cdr3_nt: TGTGCCAGCAGCTTAGGGGGGGTAACGTACCAAGAGACCCAGTACTTC

j_call: TRBJ1-4
d_call: NA
v_call: TRBV5-1
clone_size: NA
cdr3_aa: CASSLVGRNEKLFF
cdr3_nt: TGCGCCAGCAGCTTGGTTGGGAGAAATGAAAAACTGTTTTTT

j_call: TRBJ2-7
d_call: TRBD2
v_call: TRBV4-2
clone_size: NA
cdr3_aa: CASSQEFLGLAGANEQYF
cdr3_nt: TGTGCCAGCAGCCAAGAATTCCTAGGGCTAGCGGGAGCCAACGAGCAGTACTTC

j_call: TRBJ2-2
d_call: NA
v_call: TRBV29-1
clone_size: once
cdr3_aa: CSVDLSGTNTGELFF
cdr3_nt: TGCAGCGTTGATCTCTCAGGGACTAACACCGGGGAGCTGTTTTTT

j_call: TRBJ2-7
d_call: NA
v_call: TRBV7-8
clone_size: NA
cdr3_aa: CASSLAGVRNEQYF
cdr3_nt: TGTGCCAGCAGCTTAGCGGGGGTGAGGAACGAGCAGTACTTC

j_call: TRBJ2-3
d_call: NA
v_call: TRBV6-5
clone_size: NA
cdr3_aa: CASSYTSGPTDTQYF
cdr3_nt: TGTGCCAGCAGTTACACAAGCGGCCCCACAGATACGCAGTATTTT

j_call: TRBJ2-7
d_call: NA
v_call: TRBV27
clone_size: once
cdr3_aa: CASTRSGTYEQYF
cdr3_nt: TGTGCCAGCACTCGTTCCGGGACCTACGAGCAGTACTTC

j_call: TRBJ2-7
d_call: NA
v_call: TRBV27
clone_size: NA
cdr3_aa: CASSGGGHYEQYF
cdr3_nt: TGTGCCAGCAGTGGCGGAGGCCACTACGAGCAGTACTTC

j_call: TRBJ1-3
d_call: NA
v_call: TRBV25-1
clone_size: NA
cdr3_aa: CASSYGNTIYF
cdr3_nt: TGTGCCAGCAGCTATGGAAACACCATATATTTT

j_call: TRBJ2-2
d_call: TRBD1
v_call: TRBV5-1
clone_size: NA
cdr3_aa: CASSWGQGNTGELFF
cdr3_nt: TGCGCCAGCAGCTGGGGACAGGGCAACACCGGGGAGCTGTTTTTT

j_call: TRBJ2-1
d_call: TRBD2
v_call: TRBV5-1
clone_size: NA
cdr3_aa: CASSLSTIAGGPWNEQFF
cdr3_nt: TGCGCCAGCAGCTTGTCTACCATAGCGGGAGGGCCCTGGAATGAGCAGTTCTTC

j_call: TRBJ1-5
d_call: NA
v_call: TRBV27
clone_size: NA
cdr3_aa: CASSVLGSEGNQPQHF
cdr3_nt: TGTGCCAGCAGTGTACTAGGGTCTGAAGGCAATCAGCCCCAGCATTTT

j_call: TRBJ2-1
d_call: NA
v_call: TRBV5-4
clone_size: NA
cdr3_aa: CASSPVTYNEQFF
cdr3_nt: TGTGCCAGCAGCCCGGTTACGTACAATGAGCAGTTCTTC

j_call: TRBJ2-1
d_call: TRBD2
v_call: TRBV29-1
clone_size: NA
cdr3_aa: CSVLGLAPYYNEQFF
cdr3_nt: TGCAGCGTCCTAGGACTAGCACCTTATTACAATGAGCAGTTCTTC

j_call: TRBJ1-4
d_call: NA
v_call: TRBV30
clone_size: few
cdr3_aa: CAWSFQRRAEKLFF
cdr3_nt: TGTGCCTGGTCATTTCAACGCAGGGCGGAAAAACTGTTTTTT

j_call: TRBJ2-2
d_call: NA
v_call: TRBV13
clone_size: once
cdr3_aa: CASSFRSTITGELFF
cdr3_nt: TGTGCCAGCAGCTTCAGGTCTACGATTACCGGGGAGCTGTTTTTT

j_call: TRBJ2-7
d_call: NA
v_call: TRBV5-1
clone_size: NA
cdr3_aa: CASSLGSGFAYEQYF
cdr3_nt: TGCGCCAGCAGCTTGGGGTCGGGTTTTGCCTACGAGCAGTACTTC

j_call: TRBJ2-7
d_call: TRBD1
v_call: TRBV7-9
clone_size: NA
cdr3_aa: CASSPWTGSLRDYEQYF
cdr3_nt: TGTGCCAGCAGTCCCTGGACAGGAAGCCTTCGAGACTACGAGCAGTACTTC

j_call: TRBJ2-5
d_call: TRBD2
v_call: TRBV14
clone_size: NA
cdr3_aa: CASSQTTSGVETQYF
cdr3_nt: TGTGCCAGCAGCCAAACGACTAGCGGTGTAGAGACCCAGTACTTC

j_call: TRBJ1-2
d_call: NA
v_call: TRBV27
clone_size: NA
cdr3_aa: CASRSGVGYTF
cdr3_nt: TGTGCCAGCCGTTCGGGGGTTGGCTACACCTTC

j_call: TRBJ2-7
d_call: TRBD1
v_call: TRBV18
clone_size: NA
cdr3_aa: CASSPAGTGGVYEQYF
cdr3_nt: TGTGCCAGCTCTCCCGCGGGGACAGGGGGCGTCTACGAGCAGTACTTC

j_call: TRBJ2-1
d_call: NA
v_call: TRBV27
clone_size: NA
cdr3_aa: CASSWASRYNEQFF
cdr3_nt: TGTGCCAGCAGTTGGGCTAGCCGATACAATGAGCAGTTCTTC

j_call: TRBJ1-4
d_call: NA
v_call: TRBV5-5
clone_size: NA
cdr3_aa: CASSSLWGEANEKLFF
cdr3_nt: TGTGCCAGCAGCTCCCTCTGGGGGGAAGCTAATGAAAAACTGTTTTTT

j_call: TRBJ2-7
d_call: NA
v_call: TRBV2
clone_size: NA
cdr3_aa: CASSGTVVEQYF
cdr3_nt: TGTGCCAGCAGTGGGACCGTAGTCGAGCAGTACTTC

j_call: TRBJ2-1
d_call: TRBD1
v_call: TRBV4-1
clone_size: NA
cdr3_aa: CASSHADRVNEQFF
cdr3_nt: TGCGCCAGCAGCCACGCGGACAGGGTCAATGAGCAGTTCTTC

j_call: TRBJ2-1
d_call: NA
v_call: TRBV11-3
clone_size: NA
cdr3_aa: CASSPPIGDNEQFF
cdr3_nt: TGTGCCAGCAGCCCCCCCATCGGCGACAATGAGCAGTTCTTC

j_call: TRBJ1-4
d_call: NA
v_call: TRBV7-6
clone_size: NA
cdr3_aa: CASSLAGGLNEKLFF
cdr3_nt: TGTGCCAGCAGCTTAGCAGGAGGGCTTAATGAAAAACTGTTTTTT

j_call: TRBJ2-1
d_call: TRBD2
v_call: TRBV7-9
clone_size: NA
cdr3_aa: CASSPPLGPSGSSYNEQFF
cdr3_nt: TGTGCCAGCAGCCCCCCCTTAGGGCCTAGCGGGAGCTCCTACAATGAGCAGTTCTTC

j_call: TRBJ1-5
d_call: NA
v_call: TRBV10-2
clone_size: NA
cdr3_aa: CASTAGGRNQPQHF
cdr3_nt: TGCGCCAGTACCGCGGGAGGCCGGAATCAGCCCCAGCATTTT

j_call: TRBJ2-3
d_call: NA
v_call: TRBV7-3
clone_size: once
cdr3_aa: CASSLVHGTWADTQYF
cdr3_nt: TGTGCCAGCAGCTTAGTCCACGGGACCTGGGCGGATACGCAGTATTTT

j_call: TRBJ2-1
d_call: TRBD2
v_call: TRBV9
clone_size: NA
cdr3_aa: CASSAGRFGNNEQFF
cdr3_nt: TGTGCCAGCAGCGCCGGGAGGTTTGGAAACAATGAGCAGTTCTTC

j_call: TRBJ2-7
d_call: NA
v_call: TRBV6-5
clone_size: NA
cdr3_aa: CASSLGRFYDEQYF
cdr3_nt: TGTGCCAGCAGTTTAGGCAGGTTTTACGACGAGCAGTACTTC

j_call: TRBJ1-1
d_call: NA
v_call: TRBV9
clone_size: NA
cdr3_aa: CASSAQGSSEAFF
cdr3_nt: TGTGCCAGCAGCGCCCAAGGTTCCAGTGAAGCTTTCTTT

j_call: TRBJ2-7
d_call: NA
v_call: TRBV20-1
clone_size: NA
cdr3_aa: CSASQRYEQYF
cdr3_nt: TGCAGTGCTAGCCAACGCTACGAGCAGTACTTC

j_call: TRBJ2-7
d_call: NA
v_call: TRBV4-3
clone_size: NA
cdr3_aa: CASSQDVGTYEQYF
cdr3_nt: TGCGCCAGCAGCCAAGATGTTGGAACCTACGAGCAGTACTTC

j_call: TRBJ2-7
d_call: NA
v_call: TRBV11-2
clone_size: NA
cdr3_aa: CASSYGLSYEQYF
cdr3_nt: TGTGCCAGCAGCTACGGCCTTTCCTACGAGCAGTACTTC

j_call: TRBJ2-1
d_call: TRBD2
v_call: TRBV27
clone_size: NA
cdr3_aa: CASSSQRLALSNEQFF
cdr3_nt: TGTGCCAGCAGTTCCCAACGACTAGCGCTCAGCAATGAGCAGTTCTTC

j_call: TRBJ2-3
d_call: NA
v_call: TRBV7-6
clone_size: NA
cdr3_aa: CASSLAFTATDTQYF
cdr3_nt: TGTGCCAGCAGCTTAGCGTTTACGGCCACAGATACGCAGTATTTT

j_call: TRBJ2-1
d_call: TRBD1
v_call: TRBV2
clone_size: NA
cdr3_aa: CASSGDSYNEQFF
cdr3_nt: TGTGCCAGCAGTGGGGACAGCTACAATGAGCAGTTCTTC

j_call: TRBJ2-7
d_call: NA
v_call: TRBV29-1
clone_size: NA
cdr3_aa: CSVDLSDSYEQYF
cdr3_nt: TGCAGCGTTGACCTCTCCGACAGTTACGAGCAGTACTTC

j_call: TRBJ2-7
d_call: TRBD2
v_call: TRBV28
clone_size: NA
cdr3_aa: CASSLRILTGLAVMSSYEQYF
cdr3_nt: TGTGCCAGCAGTTTAAGAATACTTACGGGACTAGCGGTCATGAGCTCCTACGAGCAGTACTTC

j_call: TRBJ2-7
d_call: NA
v_call: TRBV5-4
clone_size: NA
cdr3_aa: CASSPYTDSSYEQYF
cdr3_nt: TGTGCCAGCAGCCCTTACACGGACAGTTCCTACGAGCAGTACTTC

j_call: TRBJ2-5
d_call: NA
v_call: TRBV27
clone_size: NA
cdr3_aa: CASSLLGETQYF
cdr3_nt: TGTGCCAGCAGTTTATTGGGTGAGACCCAGTACTTC

j_call: TRBJ1-5
d_call: TRBD1
v_call: TRBV7-8
clone_size: NA
cdr3_aa: CASSPRLPGQGYNQPQHF
cdr3_nt: TGTGCCAGCAGCCCTAGACTGCCGGGACAGGGTTACAATCAGCCCCAGCATTTT

j_call: TRBJ2-7
d_call: NA
v_call: TRBV7-2
clone_size: NA
cdr3_aa: CASSLFPGSYEQYF
cdr3_nt: TGTGCCAGCAGCTTATTTCCGGGCTCCTACGAGCAGTACTTC

j_call: TRBJ2-3
d_call: TRBD2
v_call: TRBV7-6
clone_size: NA
cdr3_aa: CASSLAGGELGKDTQYF
cdr3_nt: TGTGCCAGCAGCTTAGCCGGGGGGGAGCTTGGAAAAGATACGCAGTATTTT

j_call: TRBJ2-3
d_call: NA
v_call: TRBV4-2
clone_size: NA
cdr3_aa: CASSPPGRDPDTQYF
cdr3_nt: TGTGCCAGCAGCCCCCCCGGCAGGGACCCAGATACGCAGTATTTT

j_call: TRBJ1-4
d_call: TRBD1
v_call: TRBV28
clone_size: once
cdr3_aa: CASRQGAHEKLFF
cdr3_nt: TGTGCCAGCAGACAGGGGGCGCACGAAAAACTGTTTTTT

j_call: TRBJ2-5
d_call: NA
v_call: TRBV5-4
clone_size: NA
cdr3_aa: CASSLMSQETQYF
cdr3_nt: TGTGCCAGCAGCTTGATGTCTCAAGAGACCCAGTACTTC

j_call: TRBJ2-7
d_call: NA
v_call: TRBV2
clone_size: NA
cdr3_aa: CASSVWQANEQYF
cdr3_nt: TGTGCCAGCAGTGTGTGGCAGGCGAACGAGCAGTACTTC

j_call: TRBJ2-7
d_call: NA
v_call: TRBV7-9
clone_size: few
cdr3_aa: CASRRGDSPYEQYF
cdr3_nt: TGTGCCAGCCGGCGGGGAGATTCCCCCTACGAGCAGTACTTC

j_call: TRBJ2-1
d_call: TRBD2
v_call: TRBV30
clone_size: NA
cdr3_aa: CAWWTSGFDSSSYNEQFF
cdr3_nt: TGTGCCTGGTGGACTAGCGGGTTTGACTCGAGCTCCTACAATGAGCAGTTCTTC

j_call: TRBJ1-1
d_call: NA
v_call: TRBV2
clone_size: NA
cdr3_aa: CASVTGKAFF
cdr3_nt: TGTGCCAGCGTCACAGGGAAAGCTTTCTTT

j_call: TRBJ2-7
d_call: NA
v_call: TRBV10-2
clone_size: once
cdr3_aa: CASTGDYEQYF
cdr3_nt: TGCGCCAGCACCGGAGACTACGAGCAGTACTTC

j_call: TRBJ2-7
d_call: TRBD1
v_call: TRBV7-6
clone_size: NA
cdr3_aa: CASSRGTGVAYEQYF
cdr3_nt: TGTGCCAGCAGCCGAGGGACAGGGGTGGCCTACGAGCAGTACTTC

j_call: TRBJ1-1
d_call: TRBD1
v_call: TRBV6-6
clone_size: NA
cdr3_aa: CASIPGGVAFF
cdr3_nt: TGTGCCAGCATCCCAGGGGGAGTAGCTTTCTTT

j_call: TRBJ2-4
d_call: NA
v_call: TRBV27
clone_size: NA
cdr3_aa: CASSLSAGSNIQYF
cdr3_nt: TGTGCCAGCAGTTTATCGGCAGGGTCAAACATTCAGTACTTC

j_call: TRBJ1-1
d_call: NA
v_call: TRBV7-9
clone_size: NA
cdr3_aa: CASSAYLDREAFF
cdr3_nt: TGTGCCAGCAGCGCATACCTCGATCGTGAAGCTTTCTTT

j_call: TRBJ2-7
d_call: NA
v_call: TRBV27
clone_size: NA
cdr3_aa: CASRRGAPLSEQYF
cdr3_nt: TGTGCCAGCAGACGTGGGGCCCCCCTCTCCGAGCAGTACTTC